The clone carrying this TCR beta chain was picked up a small number of times. What it binds is not known. Per the authors' pipeline: The median was about 89,000 TCRs per sample, ranging roughly 23,224 to 690,600. TCRdb ran MiXCR on the RACE reads and lists one entry per CDR3 protein. The V and J calls follow TCRdb's processing rather than the paper's. The profile covers 300,000 to 450,000 distinct CDR3 sequences, with roughly 5% appearing a single time and about 2.5% taken by the ten largest. These data originate in a study of human T cells and chemical hapten exposure. Study observations and caveats: Alopecia in all donors means immunity may differ from healthy individuals.

Time point given: pre-sensitization, week 0. This sample's treatment: therapeutic diphenylcyclopropenone sensitization with weekly scalp DPC. Specimen: whole blood, collected in connection with sensitization to the hapten diphenylcyclopropenone (DPC). The TCR was taken from a woman between 50 and 59 years old with alopecia areata. Some clones in this sample may be carry-over from other donors' samples.

CDR3 sequence (DNA): TGCGCCAGCAGCTTGGCGCAGGGGGTTGAAGAGACCCAGTACTTC. Translation gives CASSLAQGVEETQYF. The chain combines TRBV5-1 with TRBJ2-5; TRBD1 matches 7 bases. The CDR3 covers 15 residues. The V and J ends lost 0 bases and 3 bases, in that order; junction bases with no gene match: 5. In germline, CDR1 is SGHRS, CDR2 YFSETQ. The full variable domain, completed using reference TRBV5-1 and TRBJ2-5, is KAGVTQTPRYLIKTRGQQVTLSCSPISGHRSVSWYQQTPGQGLQFLFEYFSETQRNKGNFPGRFSGRQFSNSRSEMNVSTLELGDSALYLCASSLAQGVEETQYFGPGTRLLVL.